This T cell receptor (beta chain) was sequenced during a study of long-term antiretroviral therapy in people with HIV. Study-wide findings and caveats: Post-ART diversity increased but stayed below transplant donor controls.

The V and J ends lost 3 bases and 6 bases respectively, with 8 bases between them. The germline gives CDR1 SQVTM, CDR2 ANQGSEA. The CDR3 length is 12 residues. For this clone: Its target is unknown.

Sequencing relied on immunoSEQ assay v3.0, run at survey level. Using immunoSEQ multiplex PCR, the repertoire was profiled, and TCRdb retains in-frame clones only, with some absent. Here the sample spans 9,500 to 13,000 clones, 75% to 90% being singletons. The sample consisted of unsorted PBMCs, taken 0.2 years before starting antiretroviral therapy. The V gene is TRBV29-1, the J gene TRBJ1-4; D perhaps matches TRBD1 (6 bases). The sequence was obtained from a woman in her thirties or forties with HIV. The CDR3 DNA follows: TGCAGCGTTGACAGGGGTGATGAAAAACTGTTTTTT. Protein product: CSVDRGDEKLFF.